This TCR beta chain is drawn from a study of tumor and adjacent non-tumor tissue in lung cancer (dated by TCRdb to between 2018 and 2020). Turning to the overall study: Of the cohort, 11 to 12 patients had adenocarcinoma, 2 had squamous cell carcinoma and 1 had small cell lung cancer. Bulk TCRbeta repertoires were compared between lung tumor tissue and matched distant non-tumor lung tissue obtained from around 14 lung cancer patients. The approximately 15 patients were aged roughly 30 to 85 years, included some 10 men and 5 women, and had TNM stage I to III disease. Sequencing generated a total of 95 million to 150 million productive TCRbeta reads, averaging roughly 4.2 million reads per sample. For each patient, one tumor sample and one normal lung sample were taken, giving approximately 30 paired specimens that underwent TCRbeta CDR3 sequencing.

CDR1 SGHAT and CDR2 FQNNGV are derived from the germline V gene. Trimming costs V 8 bases and J 16 bases, and their ends lie 26 bases apart. The CDR3 sequence holds 14 residues, the cysteine and phenylalanine included. The read is trimmed to its CDR3 DNA, 42 bases read in frame from base 1. This clonotype was picked up one time. Its antigen target is currently unknown. No much larger clone exists at a distance of one base, and base qualities are not known. A single read offers scant evidence. Results the study describes overall, beyond this receptor: The top 100 clones accounted for a significantly larger cumulative portion of the repertoire in normal lung than in tumor tissue. Younger patients had significantly higher TCR diversity, and higher tumor TCR diversity was associated with shorter overall and disease-free survival. Neither the sequencing platform nor unique molecular identifiers are mentioned in the methods. Tumor tissue showed significantly higher TCR diversity (inverse Simpson) than normal lung tissue, at about 400 vs 150 (P = 0.0075, Mann-Whitney U test). Peripheral blood was not sequenced, so blood TCRbeta repertoires in these lung cancer patients were not examined. Only roughly 15 patients were in the cohort, and the authors stated that larger samples and more detailed clinical data are needed.

RNA was isolated from bulk, unsorted tissue, and RNA quality was assessed with a NanoDrop ND-1000 and an Agilent 2100. Newly diagnosed lung cancer patients without prior chemotherapy who had been admitted for thoracic surgery in China between August and November 2014 were enrolled as donors. Anyone who had undergone radiotherapy or chemotherapy before, or who had another cancer at the same time, was left out of the study. Surgical tissue pieces of about 1-2.2 cm3 were preserved in RNAlater solution and stored at -80 °C until use. Library preparation employed multiplex PCR. Sequencing took place on an Illumina HiSeq 2500. TCRbeta libraries were built by three rounds of nested PCR using primers (Table S4), following protocols modified from ARM-PCR. Before sequencing, PCR products of 200-500 bp were cut from the gel and purified using the QIAquick gel extraction kit. The paper's processing steps were these. Reads were cleaned using Trimmomatic, were merged into complete CDR3 sequences using FLASH, and were assigned to V(D)J germline segments using MiTCR. Clonal diversity was calculated as the inverse Simpson's index using VDJtools. In-frame sequences lacking a premature stop codon were counted as productive reads. The public reads were quality trimmed at Q25 with fastp and then assembled into clones with MiXCR by TCRdb, keeping productive beta chains. Entries that share a CDR3 protein sequence are merged under the most common genes and DNA. The V and J calls reflect TCRdb's pipeline rather than the authors' work. A total of under 140,000 distinct CDR3 sequences appear in this sample, approximately 84% of them only once. The ten largest clones add up to approximately 24% of the sample.

The V and J genes are TRBV11-2 and TRBJ2-2; the D gene is possibly TRBD2, with 5 bases matching. The sequencing sample was made of lung tumor tissue. This TCR was sampled from a man aged 70-80 years with non-small cell lung cancer. The DNA is TGTGCCAGCGAACAAACAGTAAACACCGGGGAACAGTTTTTT. Its coded protein is CASEQTVNTGEQFF.